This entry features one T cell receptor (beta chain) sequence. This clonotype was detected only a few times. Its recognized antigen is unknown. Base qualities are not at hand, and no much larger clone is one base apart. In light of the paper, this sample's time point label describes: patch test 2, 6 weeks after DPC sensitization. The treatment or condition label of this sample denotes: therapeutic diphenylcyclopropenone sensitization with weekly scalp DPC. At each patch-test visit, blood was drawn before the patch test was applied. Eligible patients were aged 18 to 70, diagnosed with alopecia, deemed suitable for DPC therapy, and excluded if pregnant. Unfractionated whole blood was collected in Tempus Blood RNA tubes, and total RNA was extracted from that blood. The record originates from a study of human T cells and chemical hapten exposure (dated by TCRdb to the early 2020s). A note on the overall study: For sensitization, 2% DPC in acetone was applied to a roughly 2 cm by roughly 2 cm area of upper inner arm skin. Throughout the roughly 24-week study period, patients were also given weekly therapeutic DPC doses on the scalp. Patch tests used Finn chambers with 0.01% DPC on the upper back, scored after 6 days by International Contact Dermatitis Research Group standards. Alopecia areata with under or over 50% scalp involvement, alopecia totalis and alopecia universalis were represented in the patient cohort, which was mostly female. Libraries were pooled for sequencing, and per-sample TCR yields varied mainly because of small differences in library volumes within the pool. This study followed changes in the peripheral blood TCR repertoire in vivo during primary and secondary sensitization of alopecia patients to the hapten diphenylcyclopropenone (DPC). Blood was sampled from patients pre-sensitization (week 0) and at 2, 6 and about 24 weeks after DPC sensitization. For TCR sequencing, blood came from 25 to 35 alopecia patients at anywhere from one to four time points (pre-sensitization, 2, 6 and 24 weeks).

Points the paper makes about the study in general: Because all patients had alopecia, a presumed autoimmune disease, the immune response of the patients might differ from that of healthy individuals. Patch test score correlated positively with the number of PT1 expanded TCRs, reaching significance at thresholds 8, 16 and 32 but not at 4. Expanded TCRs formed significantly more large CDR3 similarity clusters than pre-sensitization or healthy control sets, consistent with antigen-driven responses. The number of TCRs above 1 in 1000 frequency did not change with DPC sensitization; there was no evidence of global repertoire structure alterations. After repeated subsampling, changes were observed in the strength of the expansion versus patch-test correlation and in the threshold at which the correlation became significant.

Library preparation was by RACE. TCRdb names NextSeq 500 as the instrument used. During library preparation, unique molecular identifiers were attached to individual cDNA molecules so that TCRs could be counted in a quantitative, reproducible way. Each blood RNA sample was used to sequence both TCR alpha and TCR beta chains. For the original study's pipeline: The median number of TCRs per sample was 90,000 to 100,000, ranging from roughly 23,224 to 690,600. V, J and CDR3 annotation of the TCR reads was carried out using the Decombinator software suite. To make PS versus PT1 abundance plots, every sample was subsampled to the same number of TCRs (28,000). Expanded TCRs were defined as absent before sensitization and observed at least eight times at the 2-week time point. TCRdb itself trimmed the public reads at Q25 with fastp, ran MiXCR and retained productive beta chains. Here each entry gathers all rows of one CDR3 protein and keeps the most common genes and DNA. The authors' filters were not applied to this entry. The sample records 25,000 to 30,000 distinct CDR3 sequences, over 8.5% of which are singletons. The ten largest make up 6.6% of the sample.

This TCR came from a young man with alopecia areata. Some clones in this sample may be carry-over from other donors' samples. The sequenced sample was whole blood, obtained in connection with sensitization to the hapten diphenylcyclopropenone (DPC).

The CDR3 reads CASSPPGTTNTEAFF. The nucleotides read TGTGCCAGCAGTCCTCCCGGGACTACGAACACTGAAGCTTTCTTT. This sequence uses TRBV6-5 and TRBJ1-1; TRBD1 might be the D gene, on 5 matching bases. CDR1 and CDR2, looked up from the germline V gene, are MNHEY and SVGAGI. Inclusive of the bounding cysteine and phenylalanine, the CDR3 is 15 residues long. Only the CDR3 DNA is retained, 45 bases long and in frame from the first base. Trimming removed 5 bases from V and 1 base from J, leaving 14 bases between the germline ends.